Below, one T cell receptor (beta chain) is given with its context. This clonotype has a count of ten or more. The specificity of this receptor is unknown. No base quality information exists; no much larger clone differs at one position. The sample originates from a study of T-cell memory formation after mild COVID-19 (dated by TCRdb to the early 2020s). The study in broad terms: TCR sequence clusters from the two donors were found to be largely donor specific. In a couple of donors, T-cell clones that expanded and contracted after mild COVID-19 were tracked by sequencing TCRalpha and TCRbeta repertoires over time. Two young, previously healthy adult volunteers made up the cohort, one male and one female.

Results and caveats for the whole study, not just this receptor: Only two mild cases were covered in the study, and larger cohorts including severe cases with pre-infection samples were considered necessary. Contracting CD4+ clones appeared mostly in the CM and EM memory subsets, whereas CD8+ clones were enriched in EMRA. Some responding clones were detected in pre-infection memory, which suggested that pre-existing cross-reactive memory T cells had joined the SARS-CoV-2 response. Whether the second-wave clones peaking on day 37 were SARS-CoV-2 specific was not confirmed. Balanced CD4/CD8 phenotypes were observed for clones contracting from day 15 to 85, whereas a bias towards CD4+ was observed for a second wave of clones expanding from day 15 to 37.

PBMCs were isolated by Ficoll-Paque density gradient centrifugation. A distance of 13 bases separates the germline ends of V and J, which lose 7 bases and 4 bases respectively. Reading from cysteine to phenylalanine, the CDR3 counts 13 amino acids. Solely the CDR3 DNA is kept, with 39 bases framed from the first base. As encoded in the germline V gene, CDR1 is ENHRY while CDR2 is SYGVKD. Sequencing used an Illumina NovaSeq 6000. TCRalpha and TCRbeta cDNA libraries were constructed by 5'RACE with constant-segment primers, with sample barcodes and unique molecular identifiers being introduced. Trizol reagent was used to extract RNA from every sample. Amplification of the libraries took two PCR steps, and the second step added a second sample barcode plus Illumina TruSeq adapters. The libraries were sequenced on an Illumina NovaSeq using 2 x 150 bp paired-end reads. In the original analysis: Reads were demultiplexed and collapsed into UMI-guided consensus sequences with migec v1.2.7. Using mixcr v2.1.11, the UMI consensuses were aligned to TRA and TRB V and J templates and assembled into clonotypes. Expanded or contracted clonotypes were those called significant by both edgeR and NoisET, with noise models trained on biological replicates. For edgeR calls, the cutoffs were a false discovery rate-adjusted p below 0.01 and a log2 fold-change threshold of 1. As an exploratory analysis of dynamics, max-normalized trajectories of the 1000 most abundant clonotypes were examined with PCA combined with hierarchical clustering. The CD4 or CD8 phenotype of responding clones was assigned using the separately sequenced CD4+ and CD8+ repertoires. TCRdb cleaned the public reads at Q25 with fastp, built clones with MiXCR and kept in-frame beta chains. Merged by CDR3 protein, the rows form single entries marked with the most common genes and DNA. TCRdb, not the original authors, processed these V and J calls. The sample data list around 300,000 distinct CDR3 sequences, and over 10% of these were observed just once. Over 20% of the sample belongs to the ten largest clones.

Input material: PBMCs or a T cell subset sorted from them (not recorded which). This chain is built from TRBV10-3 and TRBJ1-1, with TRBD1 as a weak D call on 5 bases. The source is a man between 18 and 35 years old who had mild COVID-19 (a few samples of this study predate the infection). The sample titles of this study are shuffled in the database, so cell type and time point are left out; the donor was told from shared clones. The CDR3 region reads CAITQQEGTEAFF. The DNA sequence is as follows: TGTGCCATCACACAACAGGAGGGCACTGAAGCTTTCTTT.